This T cell receptor (beta chain) was retrieved from a study of T cell responses to AZD1222 COVID-19 vaccine. General study points: Donors were chiefly white British, with a greater number of females, and clonal diversity was perhaps underestimated.

This CDR3 is built from 17 residues. Trimming stripped 2 bases from V and 3 bases from J, with 19 bases between. Germline CDR1 and CDR2: MNHEY and SMNVEV (reference sequence). This clone was observed a single time. Its cognate antigen is unknown. The assay was immunoSEQ multiplex PCR, and TCRdb's table has in-frame clones only and misses some. Altogether approximately 70,000 clones are present, 86% being singletons, with the ten largest covering under 3%. The clonotype comes from an adult in good health. The sequencing used peripheral blood, collected on day 0 of AZD1222 vaccination. This sequence joins TRBV27 and TRBJ1-1; D may be TRBD1 (6 bases). The CDR3 is CASSLQRMGGRDTEAFF. The CDR3 coding sequence is TGTGCCAGCAGTTTACAAAGAATGGGGGGCAGGGACACTGAAGCTTTCTTT.